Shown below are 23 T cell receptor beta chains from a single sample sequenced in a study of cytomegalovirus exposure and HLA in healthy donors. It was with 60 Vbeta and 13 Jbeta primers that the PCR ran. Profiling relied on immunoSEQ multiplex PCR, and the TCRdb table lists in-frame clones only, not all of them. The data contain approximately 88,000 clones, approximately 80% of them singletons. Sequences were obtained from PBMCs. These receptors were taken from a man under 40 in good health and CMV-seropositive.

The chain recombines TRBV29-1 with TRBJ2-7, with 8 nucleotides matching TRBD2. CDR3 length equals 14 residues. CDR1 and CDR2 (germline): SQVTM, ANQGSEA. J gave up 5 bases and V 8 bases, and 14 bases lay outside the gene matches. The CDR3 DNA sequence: TGCAGCTTCCGGGGGGCGGGAGGAAGGGACGAGCAGTACTTC. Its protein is CSFRGAGGRDEQYF.

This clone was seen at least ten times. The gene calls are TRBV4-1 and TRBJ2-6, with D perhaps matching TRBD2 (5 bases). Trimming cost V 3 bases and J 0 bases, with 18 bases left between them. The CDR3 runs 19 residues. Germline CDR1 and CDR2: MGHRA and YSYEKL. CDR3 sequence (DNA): TGCGCCAGCAGCCAGATAGGGCTAGCTGATCCCTCTGGGGCCAACGTCCTGACTTTC. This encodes CASSQIGLADPSGANVLTF.

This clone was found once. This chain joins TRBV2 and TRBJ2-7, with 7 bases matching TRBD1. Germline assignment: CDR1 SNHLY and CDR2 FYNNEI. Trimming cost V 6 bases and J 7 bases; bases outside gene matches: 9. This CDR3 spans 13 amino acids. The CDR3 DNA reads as TGTGCCAGCAGCGGGACAGCCCCTACTGAGCAGTACTTC. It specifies CASSGTAPTEQYF.

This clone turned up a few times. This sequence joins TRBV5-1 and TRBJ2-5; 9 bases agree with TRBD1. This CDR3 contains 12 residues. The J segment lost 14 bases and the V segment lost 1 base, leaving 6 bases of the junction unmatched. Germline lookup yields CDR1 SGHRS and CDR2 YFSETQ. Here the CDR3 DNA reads TGCGCCAGCAGCTTGTCTGGGACAGGGCTATACTTC. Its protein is CASSLSGTGLYF.

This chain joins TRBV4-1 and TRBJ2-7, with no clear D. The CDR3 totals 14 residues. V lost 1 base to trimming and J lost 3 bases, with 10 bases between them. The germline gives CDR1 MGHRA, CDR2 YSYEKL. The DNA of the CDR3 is TGCGCCAGCAGCCAAGGGCTAGGAAGCTACGAGCAGTACTTC. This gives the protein CASSQGLGSYEQYF.

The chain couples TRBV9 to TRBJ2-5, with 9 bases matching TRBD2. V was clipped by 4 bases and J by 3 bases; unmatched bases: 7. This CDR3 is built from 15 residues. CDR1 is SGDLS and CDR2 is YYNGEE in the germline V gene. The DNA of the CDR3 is TGTGCCAGCAGCACACTGCTAGCGGGGAAAGAGACCCAGTACTTC. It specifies CASSTLLAGKETQYF. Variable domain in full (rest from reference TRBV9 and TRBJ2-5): DSGVTQTPKHLITATGQRVTLRCSPRSGDLSVYWYQQSLDQGLQFLIQYYNGEERAKGNILERFSAQQFPDLHSELNLSSLELGDSALYFCASSTLLAGKETQYFGPGTRLLVL.

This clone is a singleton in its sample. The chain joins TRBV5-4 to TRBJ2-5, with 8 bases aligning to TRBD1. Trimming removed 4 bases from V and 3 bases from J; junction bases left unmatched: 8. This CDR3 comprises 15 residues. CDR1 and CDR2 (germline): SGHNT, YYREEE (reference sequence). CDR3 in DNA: TGTGCCAGCAGCGTCCCAGGGGGCGCGGAAGAGACCCAGTACTTC. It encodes CASSVPGGAEETQYF.

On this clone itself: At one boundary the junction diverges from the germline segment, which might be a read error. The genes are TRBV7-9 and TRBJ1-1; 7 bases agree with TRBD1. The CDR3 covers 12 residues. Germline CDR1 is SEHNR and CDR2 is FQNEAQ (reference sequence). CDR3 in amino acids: CSSSPGTDQAFF. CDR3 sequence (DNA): TGTTCCAGCAGCCCGGGGACAGACCAAGCTTTCTTT.

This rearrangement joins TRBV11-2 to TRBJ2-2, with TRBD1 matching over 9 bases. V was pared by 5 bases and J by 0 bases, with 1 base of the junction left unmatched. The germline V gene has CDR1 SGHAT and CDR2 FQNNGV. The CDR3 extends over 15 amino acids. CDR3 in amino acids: CASSRTGANTGELFF. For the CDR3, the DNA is TGTGCCAGCAGCCGGACAGGGGCGAACACCGGGGAGCTGTTTTTT.

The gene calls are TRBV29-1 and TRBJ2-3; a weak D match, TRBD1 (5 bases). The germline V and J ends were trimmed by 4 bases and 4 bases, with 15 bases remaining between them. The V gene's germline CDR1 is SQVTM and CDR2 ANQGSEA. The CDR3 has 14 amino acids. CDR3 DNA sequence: TGCAGCGTTGGTGAGGCAGGGATCTCAGATACGCAGTATTTT. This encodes CSVGEAGISDTQYF.

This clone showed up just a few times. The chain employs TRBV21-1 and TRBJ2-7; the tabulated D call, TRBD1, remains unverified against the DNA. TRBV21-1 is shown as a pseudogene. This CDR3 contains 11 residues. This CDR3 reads CASSKTYEQYF. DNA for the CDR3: TGTGCCAGCAGCAAGACATACGAGCAGTACTTC.

The CDR3 DNA is TGTGCCAGCAGTGGCCACAGGGGGATCTCTGAAGCTTTCTTT. This translates into CASSGHRGISEAFF. The J gene is TRBJ1-1, the V gene TRBV6-1; 8 bases agree with TRBD1. Germline CDR1 is MNHNS and CDR2 is SASEGT. V was pared by 4 bases and J by 6 bases, with 7 bases of the junction left unmatched. The CDR3 sequence is 14 residues long.

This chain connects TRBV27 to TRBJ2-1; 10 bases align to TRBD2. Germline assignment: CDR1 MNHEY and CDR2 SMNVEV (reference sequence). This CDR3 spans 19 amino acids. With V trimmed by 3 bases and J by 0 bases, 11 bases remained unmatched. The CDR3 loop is CASSFRLAGASSSYNEQFF. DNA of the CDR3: TGTGCCAGCAGTTTTAGGCTAGCGGGAGCCTCGAGCTCCTACAATGAGCAGTTCTTC.

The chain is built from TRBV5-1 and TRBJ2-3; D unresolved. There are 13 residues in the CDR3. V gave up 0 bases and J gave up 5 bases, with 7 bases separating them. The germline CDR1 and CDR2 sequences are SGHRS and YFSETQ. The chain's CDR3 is CASSLAVRDTQYF. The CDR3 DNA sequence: TGCGCCAGCAGCTTGGCCGTCAGAGATACGCAGTATTTT.

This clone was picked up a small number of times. The CDR3: CASSITGGDEKLFF. CDR3 nucleotides: TGTGCCAGCAGCATCACAGGGGGCGATGAAAAACTGTTTTTT. The chain employs TRBV14 and TRBJ1-4; 9 bases agree with TRBD1. This CDR3 is built from 14 residues. Trimming took 5 bases from V and 6 from J; bases not matched to a gene: 4. The germline V gene encodes CDR1 SGHDN and CDR2 FVKESK.

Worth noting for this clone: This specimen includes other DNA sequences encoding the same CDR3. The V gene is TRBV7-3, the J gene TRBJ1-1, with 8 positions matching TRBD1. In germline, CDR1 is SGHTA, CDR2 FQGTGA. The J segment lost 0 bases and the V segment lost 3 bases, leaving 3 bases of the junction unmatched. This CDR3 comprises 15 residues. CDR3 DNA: TGTGCCAGCAGCTTGACGACAGGGGTGAACACTGAAGCTTTCTTT. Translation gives CASSLTTGVNTEAFF. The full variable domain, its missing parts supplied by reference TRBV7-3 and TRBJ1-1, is GAGVSQTPSNKVTEKGKYVELRCDPISGHTALYWYRQSLGQGPEFLIYFQGTGAADDSGLPNDRFFAVRPEGSVSTLKIQRTERGDSAVYLCASSLTTGVNTEAFFGQGTRLTVV.

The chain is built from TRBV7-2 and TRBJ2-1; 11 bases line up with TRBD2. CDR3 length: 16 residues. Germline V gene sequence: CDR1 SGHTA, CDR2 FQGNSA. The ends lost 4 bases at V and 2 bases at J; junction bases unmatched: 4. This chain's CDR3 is CASSWVLAGAYNEQFF. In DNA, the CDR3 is TGTGCCAGCAGCTGGGTACTAGCGGGAGCCTACAATGAGCAGTTCTTC.

This CDR3 is CASSRSGGVSYEQYV. For the CDR3, the DNA is TGTGCCAGCAGCCGTAGCGGGGGGGTCTCCTACGAGCAGTACGTC. V and J are TRBV7-2 and TRBJ2-7; TRBD2 agrees at 11 bases. CDR1 and CDR2 (germline): SGHTA, FQGNSA. V trimming: 5 bases; J trimming: 0 bases; junction bases outside the gene matches: 3. CDR3 size: 15 residues.

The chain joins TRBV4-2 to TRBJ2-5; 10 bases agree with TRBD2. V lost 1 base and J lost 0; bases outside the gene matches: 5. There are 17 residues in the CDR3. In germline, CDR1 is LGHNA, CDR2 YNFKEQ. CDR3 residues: CASSQGTSGAYQETQYF. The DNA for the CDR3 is TGTGCCAGCAGCCAAGGGACTAGCGGAGCGTACCAAGAGACCCAGTACTTC.

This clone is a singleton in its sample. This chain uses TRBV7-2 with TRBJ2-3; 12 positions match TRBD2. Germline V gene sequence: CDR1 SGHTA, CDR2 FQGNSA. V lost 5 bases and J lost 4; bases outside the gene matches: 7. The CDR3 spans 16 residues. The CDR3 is CASSPPTSGGSDTQYF. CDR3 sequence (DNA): TGTGCCAGCAGCCCACCCACTAGCGGGGGGTCAGATACGCAGTATTTT. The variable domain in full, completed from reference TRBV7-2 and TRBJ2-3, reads GAGVSQSPSNKVTEKGKDVELRCDPISGHTALYWYRQSLGQGLEFLIYFQGNSAPDKSGLPSDRFSAERTGGSVSTLTIQRTQQEDSAVYLCASSPPTSGGSDTQYFGPGTRLTVL.

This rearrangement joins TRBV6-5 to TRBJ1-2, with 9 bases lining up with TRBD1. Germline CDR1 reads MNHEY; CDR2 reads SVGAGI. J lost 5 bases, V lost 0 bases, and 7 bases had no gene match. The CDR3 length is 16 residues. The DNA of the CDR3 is TGTGCCAGCAGTTACTCGAACAGGGGGCAAATTTATGGCTACACCTTC. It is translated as CASSYSNRGQIYGYTF.

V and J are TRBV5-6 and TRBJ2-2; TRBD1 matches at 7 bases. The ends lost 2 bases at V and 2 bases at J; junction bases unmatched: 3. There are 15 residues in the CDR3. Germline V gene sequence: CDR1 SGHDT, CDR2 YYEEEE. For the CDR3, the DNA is TGTGCCAGCAGCTTTCGGGACAGCAACACCGGGGAGCTGTTTTTT. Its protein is CASSFRDSNTGELFF.

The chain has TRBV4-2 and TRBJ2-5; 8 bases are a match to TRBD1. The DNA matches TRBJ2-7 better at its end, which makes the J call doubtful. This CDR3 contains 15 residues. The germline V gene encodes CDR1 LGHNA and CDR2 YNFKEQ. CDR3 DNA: TGTGCCAGCAGCCAAGATTACGGACAGGGCTACGAGCAGTACTTC. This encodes CASSQDYGQGYEQYF.